Detailed here is one T cell receptor beta chain. This record belongs to a study of blood T cell repertoires in COVID-19. Study-level information: Samples came from the United States, Italy and Spain, spanning acute and convalescent COVID-19. T cells, B-cell-depleted T cells, or PBMCs provided the cDNA or gDNA that served as material.

The authors' processing: Reference gene primer amplification gave estimated nucleated cell counts. The protocol was immunoSEQ multiplex PCR, while the TCRdb copy is restricted to in-frame clones and leaves out a portion. That table is the source of V, J and clone size, and D and trimming were worked out from the DNA. The table records about 150,000 clones, 80% to 90% of them present only once. Germline-derived CDR1 and CDR2 are MNHEY and SMNVEV (reference sequence). J was trimmed by 0 bases and V by 5 bases; bases with no gene match: 8. This CDR3 is 19 amino acids long. V is TRBV27 and J is TRBJ2-6; 12 bases are a match to TRBD2. Sequenced sample: peripheral blood. The receptor was derived from a man in his 70s with acute or convalescent COVID-19. In nucleotides, the CDR3 is TGTGCCAGCAGTCCCCTCGGACTAGCGGGAAGCTCTGGGGCCAACGTCCTGACTTTC. It translates to CASSPLGLAGSSGANVLTF.